This T cell receptor beta chain came from a study of T cell repertoires in cytomegalovirus infection. Study overall: An indication of both CMV infection and matching HLA type came from public TCR beta signatures. Study-wide results and caveats: The ex vivo response was dominated by HLA-C-restricted CMV-specific TCR beta clonotypes. Accumulated public TCR beta family frequency recognized individuals carrying CMV together with the relevant HLA.

A remark on this clonotype: What it binds is not known.

The germline gives CDR1 MDHEN, CDR2 SYDVKM. Between the trimmed V and J ends, which lost 5 bases and 6 bases, there was a span of 37 bases. This CDR3 has 21 amino acids. TCRdb redid the calling of the reads with MiXCR, one entry per CDR3 protein. The table shows approximately 550,000 distinct CDR3 sequences, with about 17% occurring only once. Material for sequencing was CD8+ T cells from PBMCs. The TCR was taken from a human donor in good health (CMV status not recorded). Some clones in this sample may be carry-over from other donors' samples. This rearrangement joins TRBV28 to TRBJ1-1; D is perhaps TRBD1 (6 bases). In DNA, the CDR3 is TGTGCCAGCAGTCCTCGGTTTGAGGGGGGGGAGGTTTTGGGGGGTAACCCTGAAGCTTTCTTT. Translation: CASSPRFEGGEVLGGNPEAFF.